The T cell receptor (beta chain) described here comes from a study of graft-versus-host responses after intestinal transplantation (dated by TCRdb to the early 2020s). Study-level background: Multivisceral, liver-intestinal, or isolated intestinal transplants were received by the recipients. A peak of at least 4% donor T cells among recipient peripheral blood mononuclear cells was the definition used for donor T cell macrochimerism. A cohort of approximately 23 intestinal transplant recipients, including one retransplant, was enrolled, and a few patients lacking pretransplant specimens were excluded. Every recipient was given anti-thymocyte globulin induction, then maintenance tacrolimus and steroids for two to three years. Alloreactive clones were identified by sequencing pre-transplant mixed lymphocyte reaction products and comparing these products with unstimulated pre-transplant donor and recipient T cells. After intestinal transplantation, graft-versus-host and host-versus-graft alloreactive T cell clones in the graft, circulation and bone marrow were tracked using bulk TCR-beta CDR3 sequencing. Instead of going to the commercial service, samples from a few later patients were sequenced in-house on an Illumina MiSeq and processed with MiXCR.

What the work shows at the level of the full study, not this receptor alone: Peak levels of circulating GvH clones were associated with declines in HvG clones early after transplant. In patients with donor T cell macrochimerism, the allografts had high GvH to HvG T cell clonal ratios. The conclusions were limited by the relatively low number and heterogeneity of the intestinal transplant patients. GvH clones were detected in recipient bone marrow, and some appeared earlier in ileal mucosa or blood, consistent with an intestinal mucosal origin.

Worth noting for this clone: Its antigen has not been determined. There are no base qualities to consult, and no much larger clone falls within one base.

Based on the germline V gene, the CDR1 and CDR2 sequences are KGHSH and LQKENI. The CDR3 sequence holds 12 residues, the cysteine and phenylalanine included. Only the CDR3 part of the read is kept: 36 bases, read in frame from the first base. V is clipped by 4 bases and J by 4 bases, and the sequence between their germline boundaries is 5 bases long. The library was obtained by the immunoSEQ multiplex PCR assay. High-throughput TCR-beta CDR3 sequencing of genomic DNA from most patients was performed by Adaptive Biotechnologies. The authors' pipeline ran thus. TCR sequencing data were retrieved from Adaptive's ImmunoSEQ software for 18 patients, whereas a few other patients were processed with MiXCR and VDJtools. CDR3 nucleotide sequences shared between donor and recipient were removed because their origin could not be assigned. To be classed as alloreactive, a clone needed at least 2-fold expansion over unstimulated cells and a minimum CFSE-low frequency of 0.002% (template counts) or 0.001% (read counts). Clones detected in sequenced pre-transplant spleen, lymph node, or MLR CFSE-low populations of the donor or recipient were defined as mappable. Cumulative frequency of alloreactive clones was calculated as a percentage of all sequences weighted by copy number. This immuneACCESS table, as held by TCRdb, lists in-frame sequences with V and J called but not all clones. Of the missing ones, under half trace to an unresolved V gene in checked studies; the others have no known cause. The DNA gave D and trimming, while V, J and clone size come from that table. This sample holds about 16,000 clones; 80% to 90% were observed only once. The ten top clones hold around 5.8% of the sample.

Blood samples were collected up to 4 times in the first month after transplant and then at least monthly when available. The input for sequencing was PBMCs, taken roughly 15 weeks after intestinal transplant. This TCR was sampled from a human patient who received an intestinal transplant, so some T cells may come from the graft donor. Recombination linked TRBV18 to TRBJ1-5, with no confident D gene call. The DNA is TGTGCCAGCTCACTACGGAATCAGCCCCAGCATTTT. Translated, this is CASSLRNQPQHF.